These 31 T cell receptor beta chains originate from one sample sequenced in a study of blood T cell repertoires in COVID-19. TCRdb's copy holds only in-frame clones and misses some; the assay was immunoSEQ multiplex PCR. In the table there are about 250,000 clones, roughly 86% of which are singletons. The material sequenced was peripheral blood. All receptors derive from a woman between 25 and 40 years old with acute or convalescent COVID-19.

The DNA of the CDR3 is TGTGCCAGCAGCCAAGATCTCCTAGTAGCGGGAGTTGGTGAGCAGTTCTTC. Its translation: CASSQDLLVAGVGEQFF. The chain recombines TRBV3-1 (or the pseudogene TRBV3-2) with TRBJ2-1; TRBD2 agrees at 9 bases. CDR1 and CDR2 from the germline V gene are LGHDT and YNNKEL (reference sequence). The CDR3 contains 17 residues. V dropped 0 bases and J dropped 9; count of bases not matched to a gene: 12.

V usage is TRBV10-3 and J usage is TRBJ2-3; 10 bases line up with TRBD1. V lost 3 bases and J lost 3; bases outside the gene matches: 3. Germline V gene data show CDR1 as ENHRY and CDR2 as SYGVKD. This CDR3 is 15 amino acids long. The CDR3 DNA follows: TGTGCCATCAGTGAAGGGGGACAGGGGACAGATACGCAGTATTTT. Residues: CAISEGGQGTDTQYF.

The rearrangement joins TRBV7-9 to TRBJ2-1, with 7 bases matching TRBD1. The trim removed 1 base at V and 14 bases at J, leaving 8 bases unmatched. Germline V gene lookup returns CDR1 SEHNR and CDR2 FQNEAQ (reference sequence). CDR3 length equals 13 residues. For the CDR3, the DNA is TGTGCCAGCAGCTTAGTGGGGACAGAAATAGAGTTCTTC. It encodes CASSLVGTEIEFF.

V gene TRBV12-5 combines with J gene TRBJ2-7; 11 bases match TRBD1. V trimming: 7 bases; J trimming: 4 bases; junction bases outside the gene matches: 3. Germline loops: CDR1 LGHNT, CDR2 FRNRAP. This CDR3 spans 13 amino acids. CDR3 amino acids: CASDRDRGYEQYF. The CDR3, as DNA: TGTGCTAGTGACAGGGACAGGGGGTACGAGCAGTACTTC.

The chain couples TRBV19 to TRBJ1-4, with a possible D match to TRBD1 (5 bases). Trimming shortened V by 6 bases and J by 8 bases, and 22 bases separated the two germline ends. The CDR3 spans 16 residues. Germline CDR1 reads LNHDA; CDR2 reads SQIVND (reference sequence). Here the CDR3 reads CASRPFSLRQGEKLFF. CDR3 nucleotide sequence: TGTGCCAGTAGACCCTTTTCACTACGGCAGGGCGAAAAACTGTTTTTT.

The V gene is TRBV30, the J gene TRBJ2-5; maybe TRBD1 (6 bases). CDR1 is GTSNPN and CDR2 is SVGIG in the germline V gene (reference sequence). CDR3 size: 13 residues. Trimming removed 0 bases at V and 5 bases at J, with 10 bases between. CDR3: CAWSVRRGETQYF. DNA for the CDR3: TGTGCCTGGAGTGTTCGTAGGGGGGAGACCCAGTACTTC.

This rearrangement joins TRBV28 to TRBJ2-7; tentative D call: TRBD2 (6 bases). Germline-derived CDR1 and CDR2 are MDHEN and SYDVKM. The germline V and J ends were trimmed by 5 bases and 7 bases, with 9 bases remaining between them. The CDR3 length is 11 residues. The CDR3 loop reads CASSRDWEQYF. The CDR3, as DNA: TGTGCCAGCAGTCGGGACTGGGAGCAGTACTTC.

The chain joins TRBV7-8 to TRBJ1-5; perhaps TRBD1 as D (6 bases). CDR1 is SGHVS and CDR2 is FQNEAQ in the germline V gene. Trimming pared 6 bases from V and 5 bases from J, leaving 17 bases between. This CDR3 contains 15 residues. The CDR3 protein is CASSRGGAGDQPQHF. The CDR3 DNA sequence: TGTGCCAGCAGTCGAGGCGGCGCAGGGGATCAGCCCCAGCATTTT.

The chain employs TRBV24-1 and TRBJ2-2, with TRBD1 matching over 7 bases. CDR1 and CDR2 (germline): KGHDR, SFDVKD. The V and J ends lost 5 bases and 7 bases, in that order; junction bases with no gene match: 12. This CDR3 has 16 amino acids. As DNA, the CDR3 is TGTGCCACCAGTGGGATCCGGGACAGAAGAGGCGGGGAGCTGTTTTTT. The encoded protein is CATSGIRDRRGGELFF.

The chain combines TRBV11-2 with TRBJ2-1, with 9 bases lining up with TRBD2. With 0 bases clipped from V and 6 bases from J, the junction kept 3 bases outside the gene matches. Germline lookup yields CDR1 SGHAT and CDR2 FQNNGV. This CDR3 is built from 15 residues. The CDR3 region is CASSLEAGGSNEQFF. The CDR3 nucleotides read TGTGCCAGCAGCTTAGAAGCGGGAGGCAGCAATGAGCAGTTCTTC.

The chain uses TRBV7-9 and TRBJ1-1, with D maybe TRBD1 (5 bases). Germline V gene sequence: CDR1 SEHNR, CDR2 FQNEAQ (reference sequence). The V end was cut by 5 bases, the J end by 4 bases, with 14 bases between. This CDR3 region has 14 residues. The CDR3 bases are TGTGCCAGCAGCACAGGAGGGGTGAGCACTGAAGCTTTCTTT. Translation gives CASSTGGVSTEAFF.

This clone was detected once. The rearrangement links TRBV10-1 to TRBJ2-7; the match to TRBD1 covers 9 bases. The germline V gene encodes CDR1 WNHNN and CDR2 SYGVQD (reference sequence). V lost 8 bases to trimming and J lost 4 bases; unmatched junction nucleotides: 6. CDR3 length equals 13 residues. The CDR3 sequence is CASAPGQGYEQYF. The DNA of the CDR3 is TGCGCCAGCGCCCCGGGACAGGGATACGAGCAGTACTTC.

This clone was counted a few times. The genes are TRBV19 and TRBJ2-7, with 7 bases matching TRBD1. Germline V gives CDR1 LNHDA, CDR2 SQIVND (reference sequence). Trimming at V came to 9 bases and at J to 0 bases, leaving 11 bases not matched to a gene. The CDR3 extends over 15 amino acids. The CDR3 sequence is CASYRPDRTSYEQYF. In DNA, the CDR3 is TGTGCCAGCTACCGCCCGGACAGGACCTCCTACGAGCAGTACTTC. Full variable domain (remainder filled in from reference TRBV19 and TRBJ2-7): DGGITQSPKYLFRKEGQNVTLSCEQNLNHDAMYWYRQDPGQGLRLIYYSQIVNDFQKGDIAEGYSVSREKKESFPLTVTSAQKNPTAFYLCASYRPDRTSYEQYFGPGTRLTVT.

V and J are TRBV9 and TRBJ2-1; 12 nucleotides align to TRBD2. The CDR3 has 14 residues. Germline CDR1 reads SGDLS; CDR2 reads YYNGEE. V trimming: 4 bases; J trimming: 10 bases; junction bases outside the gene matches: 6. This CDR3 reads CASSPGLAGSEQFF. The DNA for the CDR3 is TGTGCCAGCAGCCCCGGACTAGCGGGATCAGAGCAGTTCTTC.

This chain uses TRBV7-9 with TRBJ2-5; TRBD1 matches 11 bases. Germline V gene sequence: CDR1 SEHNR, CDR2 FQNEAQ (reference sequence). The CDR3 contains 16 residues. The V segment lost 5 bases and the J segment 2 bases; nucleotides outside the gene matches: 7. The CDR3 DNA follows: TGTGCCAGCAGCCGCCGGGACAGGGGGTTTCAAGAGACCCAGTACTTC. This codes for CASSRRDRGFQETQYF.

This CDR3 reads CASSSRTAGAQPQHF. The CDR3 coding sequence is TGTGCCAGCAGTTCCAGGACGGCGGGGGCACAGCCCCAGCATTTT. V is TRBV6-5 and J is TRBJ1-5; D perhaps matches TRBD1 (6 bases). Germline assignment: CDR1 MNHEY and CDR2 SVGAGI. V lost 4 bases and J lost 7, with 17 bases in between. The CDR3 is 15 amino acids.

This clone was picked up a small number of times. This sequence joins TRBV27 and TRBJ2-7, with TRBD1 as a possible D gene (5 bases). Germline loops: CDR1 MNHEY, CDR2 SMNVEV (reference sequence). The CDR3 is made up of 14 amino acids. The V and J ends lost 3 bases and 0 bases respectively, with 9 bases between them. Here the CDR3 reads CASSLGQSSYEQYF. CDR3 nucleotides: TGTGCCAGCAGTTTGGGGCAGTCCTCCTACGAGCAGTACTTC.

The chain couples TRBV9 to TRBJ1-1; TRBD1 agrees at 11 bases. J gave up 5 bases and V 4 bases, and 10 bases lay outside the gene matches. The germline CDR1 and CDR2 sequences are SGDLS and YYNGEE. CDR3 size: 16 residues. The CDR3 loop reads CASSPRTGGAQTEAFF. As DNA, the CDR3 is TGTGCCAGCAGCCCTAGGACAGGGGGCGCGCAAACTGAAGCTTTCTTT.

The chain recombines TRBV6-5 with TRBJ1-5; no clear D gene. Trimming removed 0 bases from V and 1 base from J, with 4 bases in between. Germline V gene data show CDR1 as MNHEY and CDR2 as SVGAGI. The CDR3 totals 14 residues. This CDR3 reads CASSYSGSNQPQHF. DNA for the CDR3: TGTGCCAGCAGTTACTCTGGCAGCAATCAGCCCCAGCATTTT.

V usage is TRBV6-5 and J usage is TRBJ2-1; 8 bases are shared with TRBD2. Trimming removed 7 bases from V and 8 bases from J; junction bases left unmatched: 10. CDR3 length: 14 amino acids. CDR1 and CDR2 from the germline V gene are MNHEY and SVGAGI. CDR3 amino acids: CASILPGGAHEQFF. CDR3 in DNA: TGTGCCAGCATCCTCCCGGGGGGGGCCCATGAGCAGTTCTTC.

The gene calls are TRBV7-8 and TRBJ2-3; 7 bases match TRBD1. The trim removed 0 bases at V and 1 base at J, leaving 7 bases unmatched. There are 17 residues in the CDR3. CDR1 and CDR2 (germline): SGHVS, FQNEAQ. CDR3 DNA sequence: TGTGCCAGCAGCTTAGCCCAGGGGGATAGACGCACAGATACGCAGTATTTT. Residues: CASSLAQGDRRTDTQYF.

This clone was found once. This sequence joins TRBV6-2 or TRBV6-3 and TRBJ2-7; TRBD2 aligns across 7 bases. The CDR3 spans 13 residues. From germline, CDR1 is MNHEY and CDR2 SVGEGT. V gave up 0 bases and J gave up 5 bases; unmatched junction bases: 1. The CDR3, as DNA: TGTGCCAGCAGTTACTCGGGGACTAACGAGCAGTACTTC. This sequence encodes CASSYSGTNEQYF.

The chain couples TRBV21-1 to TRBJ1-3. TRBV21-1 is deemed a pseudogene. This CDR3 is 14 amino acids long. The CDR3 DNA reads as TGTGCCAGCAAGATGAAGAGCTCTGGAAACACCATATATTTT. Translating it yields CASKMKSSGNTIYF.

The V and J genes are TRBV19 and TRBJ1-1; TRBD1 matches at 10 bases. This CDR3 comprises 13 residues. Germline lookup yields CDR1 LNHDA and CDR2 SQIVND (reference sequence). V shed 8 bases and J 4 bases; nucleotides not matched to a gene: 4. The CDR3 DNA follows: TGTGCCAGTGGGACAGGGGTTGGCACTGAAGCTTTCTTT. Amino acid sequence: CASGTGVGTEAFF. The full variable domain, its missing parts supplied by reference TRBV19 and TRBJ1-1, is DGGITQSPKYLFRKEGQNVTLSCEQNLNHDAMYWYRQDPGQGLRLIYYSQIVNDFQKGDIAEGYSVSREKKESFPLTVTSAQKNPTAFYLCASGTGVGTEAFFGQGTRLTVV.

The gene calls are TRBV19 and TRBJ1-2; D is unresolved. Between the trimmed V and J ends, which lost 9 bases and 1 base, there was a span of 12 bases. CDR1 is LNHDA, CDR2 SQIVND, per germline (reference sequence). The CDR3 has 13 residues. The CDR3 here is CARMRDVNYGYTF. CDR3 DNA: TGTGCCAGAATGCGGGATGTTAACTATGGCTACACCTTC.

The chain couples TRBV5-6 to TRBJ2-1; the match to TRBD2 covers 10 bases. V was pared by 0 bases and J by 4 bases, with 13 bases of the junction left unmatched. Germline V CDR1 and CDR2: SGHDT, YYEEEE. The CDR3 loop spans 19 amino acids. For the CDR3, the DNA is TGTGCCAGCAGCTTGGCCTGGCTAGCGGGAGCATCGGGGTACAATGAGCAGTTCTTC. It specifies CASSLAWLAGASGYNEQFF.

The V and J genes are TRBV7-2 and TRBJ2-7; the match to TRBD2 covers 15 bases. V lost 2 bases and J lost 3; bases outside the gene matches: 11. From germline, CDR1 is SGHTA and CDR2 FQGNSA. The CDR3 contains 19 residues. The CDR3 reads CASSLRGGTSGGRGYEQYF. The DNA for the CDR3 is TGTGCCAGCAGCTTAAGGGGAGGGACTAGCGGGGGGCGAGGCTACGAGCAGTACTTC.

The chain recombines TRBV24-1 with TRBJ2-1, with a weak D call TRBD2 (6 bases). The CDR3 consists of 16 residues. CDR1 is KGHDR and CDR2 is SFDVKD in the germline V gene. Deletions cut 4 bases from V and 4 bases from J, with 16 bases between. In DNA form, the CDR3 reads TGTGCCACCAGTGACCCCAGTAGCGGAGGGTACAATGAGCAGTTCTTC. It codes for CATSDPSSGGYNEQFF.

The CDR3 bases are TGTGCCAGTAGCTATTTTCAGGGGGCGGACTATGGCTACACCTTC. It is translated as CASSYFQGADYGYTF. V usage is TRBV19 and J usage is TRBJ1-2, with TRBD1 matching 8 bases. Per the germline V gene, CDR1 is LNHDA and CDR2 is SQIVND (reference sequence). The CDR3 sequence is 15 residues long. V trimming: 6 bases; J trimming: 3 bases; junction bases outside the gene matches: 9.

V and J are TRBV4-3 and TRBJ2-7; TRBD1 might be the D (5 bases). V lost 4 bases and J lost 1, with 11 bases in between. CDR3 length: 14 amino acids. Germline V gene lookup returns CDR1 LGHNA and CDR2 YSLEER. This CDR3 is CASSLWAGSYEQYF. CDR3 bases: TGCGCCAGCAGCCTATGGGCAGGGTCCTACGAGCAGTACTTC.

The CDR3 is CASSDDGAITDTQYF. CDR3 DNA: TGTGCCAGCAGTGATGACGGAGCGATCACAGATACGCAGTATTTT. The J gene is TRBJ2-3, the V gene TRBV25-1; D gene uncertain. The V gene's germline CDR1 is MGHDK and CDR2 SYGVNS. This CDR3 region has 15 residues. With 3 bases removed from V and 2 bases from J, the gap between germline ends came to 12 bases.